These 11 T cell receptor beta chains were all obtained from the same sample, sequenced in a study of blood T cells in healthy people across ages. A second PCR of roughly 6 to 12 cycles used a sample-barcoded 5' primer and a J-beta primer mix. TCRdb analysed the 5' RACE reads with MiXCR anew, one entry per CDR3 protein. The table shows around 990,000 distinct CDR3 sequences, with 35% to 45% occurring only once. Sample: blood. Source of these receptors: a man aged 18 to 29 in good health.

This chain joins TRBV3-1 and TRBJ1-1; D is ambiguous. The germline gives CDR1 LGHDT, CDR2 YNNKEL (reference sequence). V was clipped by 1 base and J by 3 bases, with 12 bases between them. The CDR3 is 15 amino acids. The CDR3 is CASSQVMGKHTEAFF. Written as DNA, the CDR3 is TGTGCCAGCAGCCAAGTTATGGGAAAACACACTGAAGCTTTCTTT.

At least ten counts were recorded for this clonotype. The genes are TRBV12-5 and TRBJ1-5; 7 bases are a match to TRBD1. This CDR3 comprises 15 residues. The V gene end was trimmed by 1 base and the J gene end by 11 bases; junction bases not matched to a gene: 11. CDR1 is LGHNT and CDR2 is FRNRAP in the germline V gene. CDR3 nucleotides: TGTGCTAGTGGTTTGGGCACCGGGACAGCTCTTACCCAGCATTTT. Amino acids: CASGLGTGTALTQHF.

This clonotype has only a few counts. The rearrangement joins TRBV4-1 to TRBJ1-5; D not certain. Germline V gives CDR1 MGHRA, CDR2 YSYEKL. The CDR3 sequence is 15 residues long. The V and J ends lost 1 base and 10 bases respectively, with 17 bases between them. DNA for the CDR3: TGCGCCAGCAGCCAAGTTTCCCTCTCCCTCAGCCCCCAGCATTTT. As protein: CASSQVSLSLSPQHF.

This clonotype came up many times. The chain combines TRBV4-1 with TRBJ2-5, with 8 nucleotides matching TRBD1. The length of the CDR3 is 16 residues. The junction had 7 bases not matched to a gene; V was cut back by 2 bases and J by 2 bases. Germline values: CDR1 MGHRA, CDR2 YSYEKL. Here the CDR3 DNA reads TGCGCCAGCAGCCAAACAGGGGGGTATATACAAGAGACCCAGTACTTC. Translated, it gives CASSQTGGYIQETQYF.

This sequence joins TRBV4-3 and TRBJ1-4; D unresolved. Deletions cut 5 bases from V and 4 bases from J, with 14 bases between. Germline CDR1 and CDR2: LGHNA and YSLEER. The CDR3 is 15 residues long. CDR3 nucleotides: TGCGCCAGCAGCTCAGCTGGGGAGGGTAATGAAAAACTGTTTTTT. Encoded protein: CASSSAGEGNEKLFF.

There are a few counts of this clonotype. The chain uses TRBV7-2 and TRBJ1-3; tentative D call: TRBD1 (5 bases). Germline V gene sequence: CDR1 SGHTA, CDR2 FQGNSA. The CDR3 is 18 amino acids. Trimming removed 2 bases from V and 3 bases from J, with 20 bases in between. CDR3 nucleotides: TGTGCCAGCAGCTTAAGAGGGGCAGTGGGAGAAGGTGGAAACACCATATATTTT. Protein product: CASSLRGAVGEGGNTIYF.

This chain uses TRBV5-6 with TRBJ1-1, with 8 bases aligning to TRBD1. With V trimmed by 4 bases and J by 2 bases, 10 bases remained unmatched. This CDR3 has 16 residues. Per germline, CDR1 SGHDT and CDR2 YYEEEE. In DNA, the CDR3 is TGTGCCAGCAGCCCAAGCCCCGGACAGGGTAACACTGAAGCTTTCTTT. This gives the protein CASSPSPGQGNTEAFF.

DNA of the CDR3: TGTGCCACCAGCACCAGGTCTACTACCCAAGAGACCCAGTACTTC. Its protein is CATSTRSTTQETQYF. The J gene is TRBJ2-5, the V gene TRBV15; D not certain. Germline CDR1 LNHNV, CDR2 YYDKDF (reference sequence). The CDR3 has 15 amino acids. V was clipped by 4 bases and J by 1 base, with 13 bases between them.

The CDR3 DNA is TGCAGTGCTCAAACTAGCGGGGGAGGCAATGAGCAGTACTTC. Its protein product is CSAQTSGGGNEQYF. This rearrangement joins TRBV20-1 to TRBJ2-7; 11 bases match TRBD2. CDR1 is DFQATT and CDR2 is SNEGSKA in the germline V gene (reference sequence). CDR3 length equals 14 residues. V dropped 5 bases and J dropped 7; count of bases not matched to a gene: 10.

The chain combines TRBV11-1 with TRBJ2-1, with D perhaps matching TRBD2 (6 bases). CDR3 length: 13 residues. V dropped 0 bases and J dropped 10 bases, with 10 bases sitting between them. Germline V gene lookup returns CDR1 SGHAT and CDR2 FQDESV (reference sequence). CDR3 loop: CASSLAGTREQFF. CDR3 nucleotides: TGTGCCAGCAGCTTAGCTGGGACTCGGGAGCAGTTCTTC.

This sequence joins TRBV5-5 and TRBJ2-7; D perhaps matches TRBD2 (5 bases). CDR3 length equals 15 residues. Germline assignment: CDR1 SGHKS and CDR2 YYEKEE (reference sequence). With 0 bases removed from V and 7 bases from J, the gap between germline ends came to 17 bases. The CDR3 DNA reads TGTGCCAGCAGCTTGGCCTGGGCAGACTATAATGAGCAGTACTTC. Translating it yields CASSLAWADYNEQYF.